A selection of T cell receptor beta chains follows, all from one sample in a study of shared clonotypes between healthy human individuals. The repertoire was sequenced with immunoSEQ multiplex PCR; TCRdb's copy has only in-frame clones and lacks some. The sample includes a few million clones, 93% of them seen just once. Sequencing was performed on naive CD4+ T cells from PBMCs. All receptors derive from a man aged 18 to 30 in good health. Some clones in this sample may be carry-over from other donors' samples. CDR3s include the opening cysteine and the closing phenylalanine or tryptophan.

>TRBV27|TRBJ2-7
CASSSSGPYEQYF
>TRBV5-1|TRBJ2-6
CASSPPGTGANVLTF
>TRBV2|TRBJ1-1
CASSDRDLEAFF
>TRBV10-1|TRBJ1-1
CASRGENRNTEAFF
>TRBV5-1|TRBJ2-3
CASSPGLISTDTQYF
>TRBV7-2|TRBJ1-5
CASSHRANQPQHF
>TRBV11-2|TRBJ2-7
CASSFLVRRDSPGEQYF
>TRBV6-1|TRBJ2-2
CASSDQSRGHGELFF
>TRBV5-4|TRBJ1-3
CASSLESGASTGNTIYF
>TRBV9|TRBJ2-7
CASSAQGALPYEQYF
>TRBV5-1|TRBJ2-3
CASSGQGATDTQYF
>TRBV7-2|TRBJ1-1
CASRRTGGDTEAFF
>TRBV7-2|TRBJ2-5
CASSPQALAGRETQYF